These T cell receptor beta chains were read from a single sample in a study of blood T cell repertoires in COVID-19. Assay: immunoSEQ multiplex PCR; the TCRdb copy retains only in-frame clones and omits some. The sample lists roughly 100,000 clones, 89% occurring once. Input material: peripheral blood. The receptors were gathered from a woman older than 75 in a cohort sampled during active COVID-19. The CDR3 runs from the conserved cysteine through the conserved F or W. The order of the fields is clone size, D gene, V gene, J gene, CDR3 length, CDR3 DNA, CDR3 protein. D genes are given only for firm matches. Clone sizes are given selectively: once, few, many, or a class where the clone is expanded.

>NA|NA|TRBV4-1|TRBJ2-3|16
TGCGCCAGCAGCCAAGACGCCGGGACAAGCACAGATACGCAGTATTTT
CASSQDAGTSTDTQYF
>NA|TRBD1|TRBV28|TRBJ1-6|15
TGTGCCAGCAGTACCCTGACAGGGGAGGATTCACCCCTCCACTTT
CASSTLTGEDSPLHF
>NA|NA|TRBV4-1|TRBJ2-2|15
TGCGCCAGCAGCCAAGATCCCCGGGTTTCCGGGGAGCTGTTTTTT
CASSQDPRVSGELFF
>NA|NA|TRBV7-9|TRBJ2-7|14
TGTGCCAGCAGCTTAGCTTCATTCTCCTACGAGCAGTACTTC
CASSLASFSYEQYF
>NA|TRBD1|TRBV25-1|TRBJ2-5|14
TGTGCCAGCACTCAGGGGGACAGGCTTGGGACCCAGTACTTC
CASTQGDRLGTQYF
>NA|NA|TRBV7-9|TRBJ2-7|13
TGTGCCAGCAGCCCCGGACAGTTATACGAGCAGTACTTC
CASSPGQLYEQYF
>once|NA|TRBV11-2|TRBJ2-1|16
TGTGCCAGCAGCCTCGCCTTGTGGACAGTGGGGAATGAGCAGTTCTTC
CASSLALWTVGNEQFF
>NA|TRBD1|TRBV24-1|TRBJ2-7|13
TGTGCCACCAGTGACTGGGACAGCTACGAGCAGTACTTC
CATSDWDSYEQYF
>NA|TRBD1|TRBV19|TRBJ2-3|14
TGTGCCACCCGACAGGGTGAGAACACAGATACGCAGTATTTT
CATRQGENTDTQYF
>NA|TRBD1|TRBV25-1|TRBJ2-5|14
TGTGCCAGCAGTAACAGGGGAATAGGGGAGACCCAGTACTTC
CASSNRGIGETQYF
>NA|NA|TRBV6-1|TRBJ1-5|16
TGTGCCAGCAGTGACGGCGCAGGACGGGGGAATCAGCCCCAGCATTTT
CASSDGAGRGNQPQHF
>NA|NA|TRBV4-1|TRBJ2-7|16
TGCGCCAGCAGCCAAGAAATAGGGACAACATTCTACGAGCAGTACTTC
CASSQEIGTTFYEQYF
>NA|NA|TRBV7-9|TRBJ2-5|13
TGTGCCAGCAGCTTGGGGGGTTCAGAGACCCAGTACTTC
CASSLGGSETQYF
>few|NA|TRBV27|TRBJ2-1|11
TGTGCCAGCAGTTTACTAGATGAGCAGTTCTTC
CASSLLDEQFF
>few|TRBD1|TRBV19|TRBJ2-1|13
TGTGCCAGTAGTGTGACAGGGGGCAGTGAGCAGTTCTTC
CASSVTGGSEQFF
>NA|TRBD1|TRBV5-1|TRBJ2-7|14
TGCGCCAGCAGCTTGGGACAGGGGGCCCACGAGCAGTACTTC
CASSLGQGAHEQYF
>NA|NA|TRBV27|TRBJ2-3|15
TGTGCCAGCAGTTTACAGGGTCGCGGTACAGATACGCAGTATTTT
CASSLQGRGTDTQYF
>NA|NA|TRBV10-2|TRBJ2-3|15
TGCGCCAGCAGTCCTATAATCGGTCGCACAGATACGCAGTATTTT
CASSPIIGRTDTQYF
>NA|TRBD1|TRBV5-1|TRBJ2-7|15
TGCGCCAGCAGCTTGGGTCGGACAGGGGACTACGAGCAGTACTTC
CASSLGRTGDYEQYF
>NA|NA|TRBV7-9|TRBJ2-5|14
TGTGCCAGCAGCTTAGGGCTGTACCAAGAGACCCAGTACTTC
CASSLGLYQETQYF
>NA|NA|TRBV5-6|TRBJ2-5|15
TGTGCCAGCAGCTTGGTTACTAGAGAGGAAGAGACCCAGTACTTC
CASSLVTREEETQYF
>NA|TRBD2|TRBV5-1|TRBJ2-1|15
TGCGCCAGCAGACCAGTCGGCGGGGGGATCAATGAGCAGTTCTTC
CASRPVGGGINEQFF
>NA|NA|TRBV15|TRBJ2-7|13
TGTGCCACCAGCGCCCGAAACAGGGACGAGCAGTACTTC
CATSARNRDEQYF
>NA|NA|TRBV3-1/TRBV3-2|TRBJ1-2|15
TGTGCCAGCAGCCAAGCCCCATCTAGGGGGTATGGCTACACCTTC
CASSQAPSRGYGYTF
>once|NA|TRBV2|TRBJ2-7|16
TGTGCCAGCCTACAGGACGGTGGGACTTTTAGCTACGAGCAGTACTTC
CASLQDGGTFSYEQYF
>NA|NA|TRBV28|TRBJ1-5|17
TGTGCCAGCAGTTTTGGGTCCGCGGGGGACAGCAATCAGCCCCAGCATTTT
CASSFGSAGDSNQPQHF
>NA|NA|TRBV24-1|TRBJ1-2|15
TGTGCCACCTCGGGGGGCCGGGACAACAACTATGGCTACACCTTC
CATSGGRDNNYGYTF
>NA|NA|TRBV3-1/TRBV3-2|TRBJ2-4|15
TGTGCCAGCAGCCACTTGACAGGAGCCAAAAACATTCAGTACTTC
CASSHLTGAKNIQYF
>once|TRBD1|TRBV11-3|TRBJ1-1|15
TGTGCCAGCTCTCAGGGACAGCCGATGAACACTGAAGCTTTCTTT
CASSQGQPMNTEAFF
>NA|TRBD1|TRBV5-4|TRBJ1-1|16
TGTGCCAGCAGCTCGGCGATACAGGGGGCGGCGACTGAAGCTTTCTTT
CASSSAIQGAATEAFF
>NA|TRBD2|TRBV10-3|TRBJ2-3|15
TGTGCCACCGGGTTCCGGGAGGGGGTTACAGATACGCAGTATTTT
CATGFREGVTDTQYF
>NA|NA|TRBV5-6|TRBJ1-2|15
TGTGCCAGCAGCTTGGGTCACGGGGGTGGCTATGGCTACACCTTC
CASSLGHGGGYGYTF
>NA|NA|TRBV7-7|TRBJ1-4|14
TGTGCTAGCAGCTCCGGTGTAACTAATGAAAAACTGTTTTTT
CASSSGVTNEKLFF
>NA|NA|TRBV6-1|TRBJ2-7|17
TGTGCCAGCAGTGATACAGGGCCAGTGAGGAGCTCCTACGAGCAGTACTTC
CASSDTGPVRSSYEQYF
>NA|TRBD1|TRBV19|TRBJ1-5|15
TGTGCCAGTAGCCTCGACAGGGGGGCCAATCAGCCCCAGCATTTT
CASSLDRGANQPQHF
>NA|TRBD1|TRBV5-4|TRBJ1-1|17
TGTGCCAGCAGCACCACACCGGGACAGGGTATGAACACTGAAGCTTTCTTT
CASSTTPGQGMNTEAFF
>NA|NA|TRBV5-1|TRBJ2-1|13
TGCGCCAGCAGCTCTTCAGTTTACAATGAGCAGTTCTTC
CASSSSVYNEQFF
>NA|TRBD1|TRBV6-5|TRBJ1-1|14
TGTGCCAGCGGGGACAGAGCCTTGAACACTGAAGCTTTCTTT
CASGDRALNTEAFF
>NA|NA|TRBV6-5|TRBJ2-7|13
TGTGCCAGCAGCTCCCGTACAGGCCCGAAGCAGTACTTC
CASSSRTGPKQYF
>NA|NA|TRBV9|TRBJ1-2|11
TGTGCCAGCAGTTTTGACAAAAACTACACCTTC
CASSFDKNYTF
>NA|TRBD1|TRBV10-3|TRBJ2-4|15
TGTGCCATCAGTGACCTGGACAGGGGGCCGAGCATTCAGTACTTC
CAISDLDRGPSIQYF
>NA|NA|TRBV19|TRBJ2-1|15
TGTGCCAGTAGTAACCACGGGCAGGGCTACAATGAGCAGTTCTTC
CASSNHGQGYNEQFF
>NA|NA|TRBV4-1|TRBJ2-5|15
TGCGCCAGCAGCCTCAACTGGGACAACCAAGAGACCCAGTACTTC
CASSLNWDNQETQYF
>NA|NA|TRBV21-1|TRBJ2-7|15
TGTGCCAGCAGCAAATGCGACAGGTTGATCTACGAGCAGTACTTC
CASSKCDRLIYEQYF
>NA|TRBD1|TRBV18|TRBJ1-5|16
TGTGCCAGCTCACCCGTTCAGGGGGCGTCAGTTCAGCCCCAGCATTTT
CASSPVQGASVQPQHF
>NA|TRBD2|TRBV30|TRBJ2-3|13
TGTGCCTGGGGATGGGGGGGAGACGATACGCAGTATTTT
CAWGWGGDDTQYF
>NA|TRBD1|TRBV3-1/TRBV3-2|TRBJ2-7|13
TGTGCCAGCAGCCGACAGGGCGCCTACGAGCAGTACTTC
CASSRQGAYEQYF
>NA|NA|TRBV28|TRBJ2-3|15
TGTGCCAGCAGTTCTCCGGGACAAAGCACAGATACGCAGTATTTT
CASSSPGQSTDTQYF
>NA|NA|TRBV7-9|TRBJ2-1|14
TGTGCCAGCAGCTTCGGTAGCTCCTACAATGAGCAGTTCTTC
CASSFGSSYNEQFF
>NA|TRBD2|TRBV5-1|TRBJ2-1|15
TGCGCCAGCAGCTTGGGGCTAGCGGGGGAATGGGAGCAGTTCTTC
CASSLGLAGEWEQFF
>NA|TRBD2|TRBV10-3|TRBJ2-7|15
TGTGCCATCACCCAGGGGACTAGCGGGATTTACGAGCAGTACTTC
CAITQGTSGIYEQYF
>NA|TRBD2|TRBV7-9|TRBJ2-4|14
TGTGCCAGCAGCCCCGAGCGGGAACGGAACATTCAGTACTTC
CASSPERERNIQYF
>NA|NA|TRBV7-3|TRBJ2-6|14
TGTGCCAGCAGCTTAAGCGCTGGGGCCAACGTCCTGACTTTC
CASSLSAGANVLTF
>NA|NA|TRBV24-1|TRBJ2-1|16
TGTGCCACCAGCCCTAGCGAGCCGAGCTCCTACAATGAGCAGTTCTTC
CATSPSEPSSYNEQFF